Below, 2 T cell receptor beta chains from the same sample are listed, as sequenced in a study of cytomegalovirus exposure and HLA in healthy donors. A multiplex PCR was run with 60 Vbeta primers and 13 Jbeta primers. Here immunoSEQ multiplex PCR was the method, and the copy in TCRdb shows in-frame clones only, minus some. Among under 250,000 clones listed, roughly 80% were seen once. Material for sequencing was PBMCs. The receptors here all came from a male donor in good health and CMV-seronegative.

Concerning this clone itself: This sample includes further DNA sequences coding for the same CDR3. This chain links TRBV9 with TRBJ1-1; a weak D match, TRBD1 (6 bases). Germline CDR1 is SGDLS and CDR2 is YYNGEE. The CDR3 is made up of 13 amino acids. V gave up 4 bases and J gave up 5 bases, with 12 bases separating them. The CDR3 DNA reads as TGTGCCAGCAGCCTAGGGGGAGGGACTGAAGCTTTCTTT. It specifies CASSLGGGTEAFF. The full variable domain, rest sourced from reference TRBV9 and TRBJ1-1, is DSGVTQTPKHLITATGQRVTLRCSPRSGDLSVYWYQQSLDQGLQFLIQYYNGEERAKGNILERFSAQQFPDLHSELNLSSLELGDSALYFCASSLGGGTEAFFGQGTRLTVV.

The chain couples TRBV6-1 to TRBJ1-1, with 9 bases that match TRBD1. CDR3 size: 14 residues. V lost 4 bases and J lost 4; bases outside the gene matches: 4. Germline V gene data show CDR1 as MNHNS and CDR2 as SASEGT. The DNA of the CDR3 is TGTGCCAGCAGTGTCCGACAGGGGGGCACTGAAGCTTTCTTT. Its translation is CASSVRQGGTEAFF.